What follows is one T cell receptor (beta chain) and its context. Its antigen is currently unknown. The CDR3 is 13 amino acids. Germline CDR1 is SGHAT and CDR2 is FQNNGV. V was pared by 1 base and J by 4 bases, with 7 bases between. This specimen comes from a study of CD8+ T cells in alopecia areata. RNA, once extracted, was reverse transcribed into cDNA for use as the sequencing template. Sequencing used immunoSEQ multiplex PCR; TCRdb keeps in-frame clones, though not all of them. The data contain fewer than 200,000 clones, less than 80% of them singletons. Study findings and constraints: Sequencing of scalp samples also captures resident alphabeta T cells of normal skin. Lesional scalp displayed greater clonality than normal scalp, most notably in alopecia totalis/universalis.

This specimen was CD8+ T cells sorted from blood, taken at week 0. This chain joins TRBV11-2 and TRBJ1-1, with no clear D. The clonotype comes from a human donor with alopecia areata. In nucleotides, the CDR3 is TGTGCCAGCAGCTTAGGGCTGGGCACTGAAGCTTTCTTT. Its protein is CASSLGLGTEAFF.